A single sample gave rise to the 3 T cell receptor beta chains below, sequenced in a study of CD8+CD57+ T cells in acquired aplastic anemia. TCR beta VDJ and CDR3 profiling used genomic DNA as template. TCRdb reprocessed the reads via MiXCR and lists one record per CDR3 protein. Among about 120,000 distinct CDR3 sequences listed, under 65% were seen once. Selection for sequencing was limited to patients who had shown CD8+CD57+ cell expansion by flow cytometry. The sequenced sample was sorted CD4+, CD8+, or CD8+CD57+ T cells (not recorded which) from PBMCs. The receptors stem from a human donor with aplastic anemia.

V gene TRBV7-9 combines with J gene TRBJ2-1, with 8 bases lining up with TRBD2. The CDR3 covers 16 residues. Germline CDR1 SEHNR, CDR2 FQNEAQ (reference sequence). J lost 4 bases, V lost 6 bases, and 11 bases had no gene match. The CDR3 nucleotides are TGTGCCAGCAGTTCGCTTGATGCGGGAGGTTACAATGAGCAGTTCTTC. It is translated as CASSSLDAGGYNEQFF.

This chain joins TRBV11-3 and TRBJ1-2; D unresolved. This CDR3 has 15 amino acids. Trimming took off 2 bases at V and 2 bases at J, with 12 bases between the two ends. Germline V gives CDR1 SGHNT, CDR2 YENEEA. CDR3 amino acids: CASSLLNRANYGYTF. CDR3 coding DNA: TGTGCCAGCAGCTTACTTAACCGGGCAAACTATGGCTACACCTTC.

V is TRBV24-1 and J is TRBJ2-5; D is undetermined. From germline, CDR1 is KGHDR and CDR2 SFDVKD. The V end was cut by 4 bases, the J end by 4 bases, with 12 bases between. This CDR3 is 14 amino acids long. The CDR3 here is CATSESPGLETQYF. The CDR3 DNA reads TGTGCCACCAGTGAATCGCCGGGCCTAGAGACCCAGTACTTC.